These 28 T cell receptor beta chains were all obtained from the same sample, sequenced in a study of blood T cells in healthy people across ages. Using a J-beta primer mix together with a sample-barcoded 5' primer, a second PCR was run for roughly 6 to 11 cycles. TCRdb re-analysed the 5' RACE reads in MiXCR, keeping a single row per CDR3 protein. The sample lists about 1,500,000 distinct CDR3 sequences; 28% were seen once. Input material: blood. All receptors derive from a woman younger than 45 in good health.

The DNA of the CDR3 is TGCAGTGCTACATCCGCGGCCAGCGGAGGGGACGAGCAGTACTTC. This encodes CSATSAASGGDEQYF. This chain links TRBV20-1 with TRBJ2-7, with D possibly matching TRBD2 (6 bases). The CDR3 contains 15 residues. The germline CDR1 and CDR2 sequences are DFQATT and SNEGSKA (reference sequence). Trimming took 4 bases from V and 5 from J, leaving 21 bases between them.

This clonotype was counted between two and nine times. The chain recombines TRBV30 with TRBJ1-3, with unresolved D. V lost 0 bases, J lost 0 bases, and 9 bases lay in between. CDR1 and CDR2 (germline): GTSNPN, SVGIG (reference sequence). This CDR3 spans 15 amino acids. The CDR3 is CAWSVTGASGNTIYF. The CDR3 DNA sequence: TGTGCCTGGAGTGTGACGGGAGCCTCTGGAAACACCATATATTTT.

This clonotype was counted a few times. The chain is built from TRBV6-2 or TRBV6-3 and TRBJ2-7; D perhaps matches TRBD2 (5 bases). Germline values: CDR1 MNHEY, CDR2 SVGEGT. This CDR3 has 12 amino acids. The ends were cut back, 7 bases at V and 3 bases at J, with 10 bases in the middle. The CDR3, as DNA: TGTGCCAGCAATTTCGGGAACTACGAGCAGTACTTC. This codes for CASNFGNYEQYF.

This clonotype was counted only a few times. The chain is built from TRBV18 and TRBJ2-7, with TRBD1 matching over 7 bases. After removal of 3 bases from V and 3 bases from J, the junction contained 5 bases not matched to a gene. CDR1 KGHSH and CDR2 LQKENI come from the germline V gene. The CDR3 has 14 amino acids. The DNA for the CDR3 is TGTGCCAGCTCACCGGGACAGAGACTCTACGAGCAGTACTTC. It encodes CASSPGQRLYEQYF.

This clonotype was counted a few times. The chain joins TRBV4-1 to TRBJ2-5, with D perhaps matching TRBD1 or TRBD2 (5 bases each). Germline V CDR1 and CDR2: MGHRA, YSYEKL. V shed 4 bases and J shed 2 bases, with 20 bases lying between them. This CDR3 is 17 amino acids long. Here the CDR3 DNA reads TGCGCCAGCAGCCTAGCGATGACCTCCGGACAACAAGAGACCCAGTACTTC. It is translated as CASSLAMTSGQQETQYF.

This clonotype was counted between two and nine times. The V gene is TRBV4-3, the J gene TRBJ2-7; no clear D. This CDR3 comprises 14 residues. Trimming removed 3 bases at V and 1 base at J, with 10 bases between. Germline loops: CDR1 LGHNA, CDR2 YSLEER. The CDR3, as DNA: TGCGCCAGCAGCCAGGACCCGGAATCCTACGAGCAGTACTTC. Protein product: CASSQDPESYEQYF.

The chain uses TRBV5-1 and TRBJ2-1; possibly TRBD1 or TRBD2 for D (6 bases each). Trimming removed 0 bases at V and 7 bases at J, with 14 bases between. CDR3 length: 15 amino acids. CDR1 and CDR2 (germline): SGHRS, YFSETQ. CDR3: CASSLDRGHLNEQFF. The DNA of the CDR3 is TGCGCCAGCAGCTTGGATCGGGGGCACCTGAATGAGCAGTTCTTC.

V and J are TRBV6-2 or TRBV6-3 and TRBJ1-5; D is uncertain. The germline V gene has CDR1 MNHEY and CDR2 SVGEGT. The ends were cut back, 10 bases at V and 6 bases at J, with 16 bases in the middle. The CDR3 loop spans 13 amino acids. This CDR3 reads CANSLTAGQPQHF. The DNA for the CDR3 is TGTGCCAACAGCCTTACGGCGGGTCAGCCCCAGCATTTT.

The chain combines TRBV5-1 with TRBJ2-7; D is perhaps TRBD1 (5 bases). This CDR3 is built from 14 residues. V dropped 2 bases and J dropped 3 bases, with 12 bases sitting between them. Germline values: CDR1 SGHRS, CDR2 YFSETQ. The CDR3 DNA is TGCGCCAGCAGCTTTGGGATAGGGGACTACGAGCAGTACTTC. It specifies CASSFGIGDYEQYF.

This clonotype was observed a single time. This chain links TRBV7-9 with TRBJ1-5; weak D call: TRBD1 (5 bases). Germline assignment: CDR1 SEHNR and CDR2 FQNEAQ (reference sequence). CDR3 size: 15 residues. V lost 5 bases and J lost 4, with 15 bases in between. DNA of the CDR3: TGTGCCAGCAGCCCACCGGGACGGATAAATCAGCCCCAGCATTTT. It yields the protein CASSPPGRINQPQHF. Full variable domain (missing parts from reference TRBV7-9 and TRBJ1-5): DTGVSQNPRHKITKRGQNVTFRCDPISEHNRLYWYRQTLGQGPEFLTYFQNEAQLEKSRLLSDRFSAERPKGSFSTLEIQRTEQGDSAMYLCASSPPGRINQPQHFGDGTRLSIL.

In this sample, this clonotype turned up a few times. The rearrangement links TRBV28 to TRBJ1-5, with a possible D match to TRBD1 (6 bases). CDR3 size: 14 residues. CDR1 and CDR2 (germline): MDHEN, SYDVKM. Trimming left V 7 bases short and J 4 bases short, with 14 bases between. This chain's CDR3 is CASTLVGANQPQHF. In nucleotides, the CDR3 is TGTGCCAGCACTCTGGTGGGGGCGAATCAGCCCCAGCATTTT.

This clonotype came up a few times. This chain joins TRBV2 and TRBJ2-1; TRBD2 agrees at 8 bases. V trimming: 1 base; J trimming: 9 bases; junction bases outside the gene matches: 14. The CDR3 has 17 amino acids. From germline, CDR1 is SNHLY and CDR2 FYNNEI. DNA for the CDR3: TGTGCCAGCAGTGAAGGCGTGCGAAAAGCGGGGGTTGGTGAGCAGTTCTTC. Protein product: CASSEGVRKAGVGEQFF.

The chain joins TRBV19 to TRBJ2-1; the match to TRBD2 covers 11 bases. With the DNA end fitting TRBJ2-7 better, the J assignment may be wrong. Germline V gene data show CDR1 as LNHDA and CDR2 as SQIVND (reference sequence). CDR3 length: 18 amino acids. CDR3 residues: CASSPMTSGVSSYNEQYF. The DNA of the CDR3 is TGTGCCAGTAGCCCCATGACTAGCGGGGTCTCCTCCTACAATGAGCAGTACTTC.

The chain is built from TRBV30 and TRBJ1-2, with D perhaps matching TRBD1 (6 bases). The CDR3 length is 14 residues. V gave up 4 bases and J gave up 4 bases, with 16 bases separating them. CDR1 is GTSNPN, CDR2 SVGIG, per germline (reference sequence). CDR3 loop: CAWKVAGAFYGYTF. The CDR3 DNA is TGTGCCTGGAAAGTGGCAGGGGCGTTCTATGGCTACACCTTC.

This clonotype was observed many times. V usage is TRBV24-1 and J usage is TRBJ1-5; 8 positions agree with TRBD1. Germline CDR1 KGHDR, CDR2 SFDVKD. The CDR3 spans 13 residues. V dropped 10 bases and J dropped 9; count of bases not matched to a gene: 10. CDR3 nucleotide sequence: TGTGCCACGACAGCGGACAGGGTTTCGCCCCAGCATTTT. Translation: CATTADRVSPQHF.

This clonotype was recorded once. This chain joins TRBV18 and TRBJ1-4; D unresolved. Germline V gives CDR1 KGHSH, CDR2 LQKENI. The CDR3 consists of 13 residues. V dropped 2 bases and J dropped 8 bases, with 9 bases sitting between them. CDR3 region: CASSPTESEKLFF. The CDR3 bases are TGTGCCAGCTCACCAACGGAAAGCGAAAAACTGTTTTTT.

This clonotype occurred many times. The V call is TRBV7-9, the J call TRBJ2-5; D is unclear. V was cut by 0 bases and J by 2 bases, with 10 bases left in between. Germline CDR1 and CDR2: SEHNR and FQNEAQ (reference sequence). The CDR3 extends over 15 amino acids. The chain's CDR3 is CASSLAPGVQETQYF. The DNA of the CDR3 is TGTGCCAGCAGCTTAGCGCCTGGGGTTCAAGAGACCCAGTACTTC.

The CDR3 is CSAVTSGAYISYNEQFF. The CDR3 bases are TGCAGTGCTGTTACTAGCGGGGCTTACATCTCCTACAATGAGCAGTTCTTC. This chain links TRBV20-1 with TRBJ2-1; TRBD2 matches 10 bases. V lost 5 bases and J lost 0; bases outside the gene matches: 10. The CDR3 runs to 17 residues. Germline V gives CDR1 DFQATT, CDR2 SNEGSKA (reference sequence).

V usage is TRBV28 and J usage is TRBJ1-2; 8 bases fit TRBD1. CDR3 length: 15 amino acids. With V trimmed by 2 bases and J by 4 bases, 6 bases remained unmatched. Germline CDR1 is MDHEN and CDR2 is SYDVKM. CDR3 region: CASSLPGQGPYGYTF. DNA of the CDR3: TGTGCCAGCAGTTTACCCGGACAGGGCCCCTATGGCTACACCTTC.

Of note for this clonotype: Relative to the germline gene, one junction end is altered; a read error may explain this. The rearrangement uses TRBV7-6 and TRBJ2-5; possibly TRBD2 for D (5 bases). The J call may be incorrect, as the DNA end agrees better with TRBJ2-7. The CDR3 has 13 residues. Germline CDR1 is SGHVS and CDR2 is FNYEAQ. CDR3 in DNA: TGTACCAGCAGCTTAGCGCTCGGATACGAGCAGTACTTC. Translating gives CTSSLALGYEQYF.

The J gene is TRBJ1-5, the V gene TRBV24-1, with D possibly being TRBD1 (6 bases). The CDR3 length is 17 residues. Germline lookup yields CDR1 KGHDR and CDR2 SFDVKD. The V and J ends lost 5 bases and 2 bases respectively, with 18 bases between them. The CDR3 sequence: CATSGVPGATGNQPQHF. For the CDR3, the DNA is TGTGCCACCAGTGGTGTCCCAGGGGCGACGGGCAATCAGCCCCAGCATTTT.

This chain connects TRBV10-3 to TRBJ2-3, with no clear D. The germline V and J ends were trimmed by 6 bases and 3 bases, with 4 bases remaining between them. Looked up from germline, CDR1 is ENHRY and CDR2 is SYGVKD. There are 11 residues in the CDR3. CDR3 DNA: TGTGCCATCAGCCTAACAGATACGCAGTATTTT. It specifies CAISLTDTQYF.

The chain is built from TRBV20-1 and TRBJ1-4; no clear D. The length of the CDR3 is 13 residues. CDR1 is DFQATT and CDR2 is SNEGSKA in the germline V gene (reference sequence). The ends were cut back, 4 bases at V and 0 bases at J, with 6 bases in the middle. The CDR3 sequence: CSAIDATNEKLFF. As DNA, the CDR3 is TGCAGTGCTATTGACGCAACTAATGAAAAACTGTTTTTT.

In its sample, this clonotype was seen a few times. This chain uses TRBV6-2 or TRBV6-3 with TRBJ1-2; D is unclear. The length of the CDR3 is 13 residues. The V end lost 9 bases, the J end lost 3 bases, and 14 bases lay between the germline ends. The germline gives CDR1 MNHEY, CDR2 SVGEGT. The DNA of the CDR3 is TGTGCCAGGAGTCAGCCCGTACACTATGGCTACACCTTC. Protein product: CARSQPVHYGYTF.

With respect to this clonotype: With a much larger clone just one base away, this may be a read error. The CDR3 carries no conserved terminal phenylalanine or tryptophan, so it likely arises from a read error. This sequence joins TRBV29-1 and TRBJ2-7; a weak D match, TRBD1 (5 bases). The ends were cut back, 5 bases at V and 6 bases at J, with 11 bases in the middle. This CDR3 is 11 amino acids long. Germline CDR1 SQVTM, CDR2 ANQGSEA. The CDR3 protein is CSVNMGLEQYC. DNA for the CDR3: TGCAGCGTTAATATGGGGCTCGAGCAGTACTGC.

This clonotype was recorded at least ten times. The V gene is TRBV25-1, the J gene TRBJ2-7; unclear D gene. Germline V gives CDR1 MGHDK, CDR2 SYGVNS. V lost 4 bases and J 0 bases, leaving 10 bases between the germline ends. This CDR3 contains 14 residues. The CDR3 DNA is TGTGCCAGCAGTGGAGAACTCCCCTCCTACGAGCAGTACTTC. Translated: CASSGELPSYEQYF.

The chain couples TRBV20-1 to TRBJ2-2; 12 nucleotides match TRBD2. Germline CDR1 is DFQATT and CDR2 is SNEGSKA (reference sequence). The CDR3 consists of 15 residues. V lost 4 bases to trimming and J lost 4 bases; unmatched junction nucleotides: 4. CDR3 protein: CSATPSGGGTGELFF. The CDR3 DNA reads TGCAGTGCTACTCCTAGCGGGGGGGGCACCGGGGAGCTGTTTTTT.

This clonotype came up a few times. The chain is built from TRBV20-1 and TRBJ1-4; no firm D call. The CDR3 consists of 13 residues. CDR1 and CDR2 (germline): DFQATT, SNEGSKA (reference sequence). The germline V and J ends were trimmed by 2 bases and 4 bases, with 8 bases remaining between them. The CDR3 DNA follows: TGCAGTGCTAGATGGGGAAGTAATGAAAAACTGTTTTTT. This codes for CSARWGSNEKLFF.